Below, 8 T cell receptor beta chains from the same sample are listed, as sequenced in a study of OX40 agonist ivuxolimab in advanced cancers. Measured with immunoSEQ multiplex PCR; TCRdb has only the in-frame clones, and not every one. Of approximately 92,000 clones listed, roughly 95% are singletons. The sequenced sample was CD4+ or CD8+ T cells sorted from blood, obtained in a trial of the OX40 agonist ivuxolimab. The origin of the receptors is an adult with an advanced solid tumor such as melanoma, head and neck, liver or kidney cancer.

V and J are TRBV19 and TRBJ1-5, with a tentative D call TRBD1 (5 bases). The V end lost 0 bases, the J end lost 5 bases, and 17 bases lay between the germline ends. Germline V lookup: CDR1 LNHDA, CDR2 SQIVND (reference sequence). The CDR3 loop spans 17 amino acids. CDR3 loop: CASSIDLGQGWDQPQHF. The CDR3 nucleotides are TGTGCCAGTAGTATAGATCTAGGGCAGGGTTGGGATCAGCCCCAGCATTTT.

This chain links TRBV9 with TRBJ2-5, with TRBD2 matching 10 bases. CDR3 length: 15 residues. J lost 4 bases, V lost 0 bases, and 3 bases had no gene match. Germline CDR1 is SGDLS and CDR2 is YYNGEE. The CDR3 region is CASSVGSSGRETQYF. Written as DNA, the CDR3 is TGTGCCAGCAGCGTAGGATCTAGCGGGAGAGAGACCCAGTACTTC.

The chain is built from TRBV6-5 and TRBJ2-7; TRBD1 agrees at 10 bases. The CDR3 has 13 residues. Germline trimming cut 5 bases from V and 6 bases from J; bases unmatched to any gene: 4. The germline gives CDR1 MNHEY, CDR2 SVGAGI. The CDR3 protein is CASSETGGGEQYF. As DNA, the CDR3 is TGTGCCAGCAGTGAGACAGGGGGCGGCGAGCAGTACTTC.

This clone was picked up one time. DNA of the CDR3: TGTGCCAGTAGTATTTGGACAGGGAGGCAGGAAGAAAAACTGTTTTTT. Residues: CASSIWTGRQEEKLFF. The chain joins TRBV19 to TRBJ1-4; 8 bases map to TRBD1. The ends lost 3 bases at V and 8 bases at J; junction bases unmatched: 11. The CDR3 sequence is 16 residues long. Looked up from germline, CDR1 is LNHDA and CDR2 is SQIVND (reference sequence).

This clone came up once. The J gene is TRBJ2-1, the V gene TRBV29-1, with TRBD2 matching over 7 bases. The junction had 12 bases not matched to a gene; V was cut back by 2 bases and J by 8 bases. This CDR3 comprises 15 residues. Germline CDR1 and CDR2: SQVTM and ANQGSEA. In DNA form, the CDR3 reads TGCAGCGTTGAACGGGCGGGAGCGGCTGGGGATGAGCAGTTCTTC. Translation gives CSVERAGAAGDEQFF.

This chain links TRBV4-1 with TRBJ2-3; D uncertain. Germline loops: CDR1 MGHRA, CDR2 YSYEKL. CDR3 length: 15 amino acids. V was trimmed by 0 bases and J by 2 bases, leaving 9 bases between them. The CDR3: CASSQEDKITDTQYF. The CDR3 DNA sequence: TGCGCCAGCAGCCAAGAAGACAAGATCACAGATACGCAGTATTTT.

Comment on this clone: One junction end does not reproduce the germline sequence, and a read error may be involved. This same CDR3 is encoded by further DNA sequences in the sample. V usage is TRBV28 and J usage is TRBJ1-4; D perhaps matches TRBD1 (5 bases). Germline CDR1 reads MDHEN; CDR2 reads SYDVKM. The CDR3 is 18 residues long. The DNA of the CDR3 is TGTGCCAGCAGTTTGCCCGGACCCTCGGGGCCAACTAATGAAAAACTATTTTTT. Its protein product is CASSLPGPSGPTNEKLFF.

This sequence joins TRBV5-5 and TRBJ2-1; 10 positions agree with TRBD1. V trimming: 2 bases; J trimming: 7 bases; junction bases outside the gene matches: 6. CDR1 SGHKS and CDR2 YYEKEE come from the germline V gene (reference sequence). This CDR3 contains 15 residues. CDR3 in DNA: TGTGCCAGCAGCTTCGAGCCGGGACAGGGGAATGAGCAGTTCTTC. Amino acid sequence: CASSFEPGQGNEQFF.